This entry features one T cell receptor (beta chain) sequence. The sample comes from a study of PD-1 and CTLA-4 blockade in melanoma. The assay was immunoSEQ multiplex PCR, and TCRdb's table has in-frame clones only and misses some. This sample yields more than 25,000 clones, of which 70% to 90% are seen a single time; approximately 8% belongs to the top ten. The receptor was isolated from a human donor with melanoma. The sequences come from CD8+ T cells from peripheral blood, collected before anti-PD-1 treatment.

CDR3 in DNA: TGTGCCAGCAGTGACTCGCGGGGGGGCACAGATACGCAGTATTTT. The encoded protein is CASSDSRGGTDTQYF. The chain couples TRBV6-4 to TRBJ2-3; 8 nucleotides match TRBD2. This CDR3 region has 15 residues. V trimming: 0 bases; J trimming: 1 base; junction bases outside the gene matches: 0. Per germline, CDR1 MRHNA and CDR2 SNTAGT.